The 13 T cell receptor beta chains below all came from one sample that was sequenced in a study of preoperative IRX-2 immunotherapy in early breast cancer. As for treatment: preoperative locoregional IRX-2 cytokine immunotherapy. Here immunoSEQ multiplex PCR was the method, and the copy in TCRdb shows in-frame clones only, minus some. The repertoire holds around 29,000 clones, with around 90% as singletons. The sample was collected from a patient treated with IRX-2 immunotherapy. The receptors were gathered from a human donor with breast cancer.

J is TRBJ1-2 and V is TRBV30, with D perhaps TRBD1 (5 bases). V shed 7 bases and J shed 5 bases, with 14 bases lying between them. CDR3 length equals 12 residues. Germline-derived CDR1 and CDR2 are GTSNPN and SVGIG (reference sequence). The CDR3 loop is CALFSGTYGYTF. For the CDR3, the DNA is TGTGCCTTATTCTCCGGGACTTATGGCTACACCTTC.

This chain connects TRBV30 to TRBJ2-7, with unresolved D. V was trimmed by 3 bases and J by 4 bases, leaving 7 bases between them. CDR3 length equals 11 residues. Germline V gene data show CDR1 as GTSNPN and CDR2 as SVGIG (reference sequence). DNA of the CDR3: TGTGCCTGGAGCGCGCTGTACGAGCAGTACTTC. The encoded protein is CAWSALYEQYF.

The V call is TRBV30, the J call TRBJ2-7; D tentatively reads TRBD1 or TRBD2 (6 bases each). The CDR3 runs 14 residues. V lost 2 bases and J lost 2, with 13 bases in between. Germline V lookup: CDR1 GTSNPN, CDR2 SVGIG (reference sequence). CDR3 coding DNA: TGTGCCTGGAGTCCTCGAGGGGGGACCTACGAGCAGTACTTC. Translating it yields CAWSPRGGTYEQYF.

The chain has TRBV4-1 and TRBJ2-1; the match to TRBD1 covers 7 bases. The germline V gene has CDR1 MGHRA and CDR2 YSYEKL. The CDR3 sequence is 12 residues long. With 2 bases clipped from V and 8 bases from J, the junction kept 0 bases outside the gene matches. The CDR3: CASSQTGDEQFF. CDR3 DNA: TGCGCCAGCAGCCAAACAGGGGATGAGCAGTTCTTC.

This rearrangement joins TRBV5-6 to TRBJ1-1; D unclear. CDR1 is SGHDT, CDR2 YYEEEE, per germline. With 2 bases removed from V and 4 bases from J, the gap between germline ends came to 9 bases. This CDR3 spans 13 amino acids. CDR3 sequence: CASSFRVATEAFF. Written as DNA, the CDR3 is TGTGCCAGCAGCTTCCGGGTAGCCACTGAAGCTTTCTTT.

The gene calls are TRBV11-2 and TRBJ2-7; the D gene is possibly TRBD2 (5 bases). In germline, CDR1 is SGHAT, CDR2 FQNNGV. Trimming took off 2 bases at V and 2 bases at J, with 13 bases between the two ends. CDR3 length: 15 amino acids. The CDR3 DNA sequence: TGTGCCAGCAGCTTAAAGGCACTAGACCCCTACGAGCAGTACTTC. Translation gives CASSLKALDPYEQYF. The whole variable domain, remainder taken from reference TRBV11-2 and TRBJ2-7, is EAGVAQSPRYKIIEKRQSVAFWCNPISGHATLYWYQQILGQGPKLLIQFQNNGVVDDSQLPKDRFSAERLKGVDSTLKIQPAKLEDSAVYLCASSLKALDPYEQYFGPGTRLTVT.

This chain links TRBV5-1 with TRBJ2-5; TRBD2 matches at 12 bases. After removal of 0 bases from V and 2 bases from J, the junction contained 8 bases not matched to a gene. This CDR3 has 18 residues. The V gene's germline CDR1 is SGHRS and CDR2 YFSETQ. Written as DNA, the CDR3 is TGCGCCAGCAGCTTGGAGGCTAGCGGGGGGGCCGGGCAAGAGACCCAGTACTTC. Amino acid sequence: CASSLEASGGAGQETQYF.

The CDR3 DNA is TGTGCCAGCAGCCCAGAGCTGGATGACGAGCAGTACTTC. The encoded protein is CASSPELDDEQYF. V is TRBV7-6 and J is TRBJ2-7; no reliable D call. The CDR3 totals 13 residues. Trimming left V 5 bases short and J 5 bases short, with 13 bases between. Germline lookup yields CDR1 SGHVS and CDR2 FNYEAQ.

In DNA form, the CDR3 reads TGCGCCAGCTCCGGGACGGAGAACACCGGGGAGCTGTTTTTT. Its protein product is CASSGTENTGELFF. The rearrangement joins TRBV5-1 to TRBJ2-2, with D perhaps matching TRBD1 or TRBD2 (5 bases each). Trimming pared 7 bases from V and 1 base from J, leaving 11 bases between. The CDR3 spans 14 residues. Germline assignment: CDR1 SGHRS and CDR2 YFSETQ.

V is TRBV5-1 and J is TRBJ2-7; TRBD2 agrees at 13 bases. The CDR3 covers 15 residues. Losses at the gene ends were 4 bases for V and 1 base for J; bases not matched to a gene: 2. The germline gives CDR1 SGHRS, CDR2 YFSETQ. CDR3 DNA sequence: TGCGCCAGCAGCAGGGGACTAGCGGGGTCCTACGAGCAGTACTTC. Residues: CASSRGLAGSYEQYF.

This rearrangement joins TRBV7-8 to TRBJ1-5; unclear D gene. CDR3 length: 14 amino acids. Germline V gives CDR1 SGHVS, CDR2 FQNEAQ. Trimming cost V 1 base and J 2 bases, with 6 bases left between them. CDR3 DNA sequence: TGTGCCAGCAGCTTAGGCGTTGGCAATCAGCCCCAGCATTTT. Amino acids: CASSLGVGNQPQHF.

The V gene is TRBV10-2, the J gene TRBJ1-5, with 9 bases that match TRBD1. Germline CDR1 and CDR2: WSHSY and SAAADI. The CDR3 has 15 amino acids. V shed 8 bases, J shed 7 bases, and the junction held 12 bases outside the gene matches. CDR3 residues: CASSLGQGYRQPQHF. CDR3 DNA: TGCGCCAGCTCCCTGGGACAGGGATACAGACAGCCCCAGCATTTT.

The chain couples TRBV21-1 to TRBJ2-2; TRBD2 is the table's D call and was not checked against the DNA. TRBV21-1 constitutes a pseudogene. The CDR3 extends over 23 amino acids. Here the CDR3 reads CASSPGRREGNSGCWEHAGELFF. The CDR3 region has the DNA TGTGCCAGCAGCCCTGGGCGCAGGGAGGGCAATAGCGGGTGTTGGGAGCATGCCGGGGAGCTGTTTTTT.